This T cell receptor (beta chain) was recorded in a study of T cell repertoires in aging, cancer and after chemotherapy. General observations from the study: Healthy donors lost TCR diversity with age mainly through richness, cancer patients through richness and evenness. Across the chemotherapy interval, each cancer cohort showed higher median generation probability, suggesting thymic rebound. Compared with age-matched healthy donors, untreated hematological or solid cancer patients showed higher blood TCR clonality.

The template was genomic DNA from peripheral blood, not RNA. The V end lost 5 bases, the J end lost 1 base, and 14 bases lay between the germline ends. There are 15 residues in the CDR3. CDR1 is LNHDA and CDR2 is SQIVND in the germline V gene (reference sequence). Rearranged V-D-J TRB sequences were amplified with a mixed TRB-A/B primer pool. TCRdb re-called the multiplex PCR reads through MiXCR, storing one row per CDR3 protein. Counted here are about 620 distinct CDR3 sequences, 35% occurring once; the ten biggest clones make up about 24%. By share, this clonotype ranks as large. What it binds is unknown.

The clonotype originates from a human donor with a blood cancer. This chain connects TRBV19 to TRBJ1-1; D is possibly TRBD1 (6 bases). Sample: blood. CDR3 sequence: CASSPGDDWNTEAFF. The CDR3 DNA reads as TGTGCCAGTAGTCCAGGGGACGATTGGAACACTGAAGCTTTCTTT.